These 15 T cell receptor beta chains were all obtained from the same sample, sequenced in a study of T cell responses to AZD1222 COVID-19 vaccine. Produced via immunoSEQ multiplex PCR; TCRdb's table is partial and in-frame only. The sample comprises 65,000 to 85,000 clones, 75% to 85% of which are singletons, and around 15% rests with the top ten. Sequenced here: peripheral blood, sampled 28 days after the second AZD1222 dose. These receptors were taken from an adult who received the AZD1222 COVID-19 vaccine.

The chain has TRBV4-1 and TRBJ2-1; TRBD2 agrees at 11 bases. From germline, CDR1 is MGHRA and CDR2 YSYEKL. This CDR3 contains 14 residues. The J segment lost 15 bases and the V segment lost 4 bases, leaving 11 bases of the junction unmatched. The CDR3 coding sequence is TGCGCCAGCAGCCCCCAATGGGGTAGCGGGGGGGGGTTCTTC. Amino acid sequence: CASSPQWGSGGGFF.

DNA for the CDR3: TGTGCCAGCAGTTCACAATACTCCTACGAGCAGTACTTC. Translated, it gives CASSSQYSYEQYF. The chain has TRBV27 and TRBJ2-7; D unclear. Per the germline V gene, CDR1 is MNHEY and CDR2 is SMNVEV (reference sequence). The CDR3 is 13 residues long. The V end was cut by 4 bases, the J end by 0 bases, with 7 bases between.

This clone was observed a single time. The genes are TRBV7-2 and TRBJ2-1, with 10 positions matching TRBD2. The V segment lost 1 base and the J segment 8 bases; nucleotides outside the gene matches: 5. Germline values: CDR1 SGHTA, CDR2 FQGNSA. CDR3 length: 15 residues. The CDR3 DNA reads as TGTGCCAGCAGCTTAGGTAGCGGGGGGCCCTATGAGCAGTTCTTC. It codes for CASSLGSGGPYEQFF.

This clone came up once. CDR3 protein: CASSSGPSREQYF. The CDR3 DNA is TGTGCCAGCAGTTCTGGACCTTCTAGGGAGCAGTACTTC. This chain uses TRBV6-5 with TRBJ2-7; D not certain. Germline V gene lookup returns CDR1 MNHEY and CDR2 SVGAGI. The ends were cut back, 4 bases at V and 7 bases at J, with 14 bases in the middle. The CDR3 runs 13 residues.

The chain carries TRBV5-1 and TRBJ1-1; D is ambiguous. From germline, CDR1 is SGHRS and CDR2 YFSETQ. CDR3 length: 13 residues. V was clipped by 2 bases and J by 1 base, with 6 bases between them. The CDR3 reads CASSFQSNTEAFF. In DNA, the CDR3 is TGCGCCAGCAGCTTCCAGTCGAACACTGAAGCTTTCTTT. The full variable domain, rest sourced from reference TRBV5-1 and TRBJ1-1, is KAGVTQTPRYLIKTRGQQVTLSCSPISGHRSVSWYQQTPGQGLQFLFEYFSETQRNKGNFPGRFSGRQFSNSRSEMNVSTLELGDSALYLCASSFQSNTEAFFGQGTRLTVV.

J is TRBJ2-3 and V is TRBV7-9; TRBD1 matches at 12 bases. The trim removed 5 bases at V and 5 bases at J, leaving 11 bases unmatched. CDR3 size: 17 residues. Germline values: CDR1 SEHNR, CDR2 FQNEAQ (reference sequence). The CDR3 reads CASSTPGTGGFEDTQYF. CDR3 coding DNA: TGTGCCAGCAGCACGCCCGGGACAGGGGGCTTTGAAGATACGCAGTATTTT.

In nucleotides, the CDR3 is TGCGCCAGCAGTGAGTACAGGAACTATGGCTACACCTTC. It codes for CASSEYRNYGYTF. V and J are TRBV10-1 and TRBJ1-2; D is perhaps TRBD1 (5 bases). CDR1 is WNHNN and CDR2 is SYGVQD in the germline V gene (reference sequence). This CDR3 has 13 residues. Deletions cut 1 base from V and 2 bases from J, with 5 bases between.

The chain employs TRBV5-6 and TRBJ2-7; D is ambiguous. The CDR3 length is 15 residues. Germline values: CDR1 SGHDT, CDR2 YYEEEE. V was pared by 4 bases and J by 7 bases, with 21 bases between. Here the CDR3 reads CASSTRVEMLREQYF. The CDR3 DNA reads TGTGCCAGCAGCACCCGTGTGGAGATGCTTCGGGAGCAGTACTTC. Full variable domain (remainder filled in from reference TRBV5-6 and TRBJ2-7): DAGVTQSPTHLIKTRGQQVTLRCSPKSGHDTVSWYQQALGQGPQFIFQYYEEEERQRGNFPDRFSGHQFPNYSSELNVNALLLGDSALYLCASSTRVEMLREQYFGPGTRLTVT.

This clone occurred many times. V gene TRBV6-5 combines with J gene TRBJ1-1; 8 bases are shared with TRBD1. Trimming took 6 bases from V and 6 from J; bases not matched to a gene: 12. Germline V lookup: CDR1 MNHEY, CDR2 SVGAGI. The length of the CDR3 is 15 residues. CDR3: CASSPNRQGFPEAFF. CDR3 coding DNA: TGTGCCAGCAGCCCGAATAGACAGGGGTTCCCTGAAGCTTTCTTT.

V is TRBV19 and J is TRBJ1-2; D is possibly TRBD1 (5 bases). The CDR3 spans 14 residues. In germline, CDR1 is LNHDA, CDR2 SQIVND (reference sequence). With 6 bases removed from V and 0 bases from J, the gap between germline ends came to 11 bases. The CDR3 DNA sequence: TGTGCCAGTAGCCCAGGGATAGCTAACTATGGCTACACCTTC. Encoded protein: CASSPGIANYGYTF.

V and J are TRBV9 and TRBJ2-3; 7 positions agree with TRBD2. V gave up 8 bases and J gave up 6 bases; unmatched junction bases: 15. The CDR3 has 15 amino acids. Germline assignment: CDR1 SGDLS and CDR2 YYNGEE. The CDR3 region is CASASLGGAGDTQYF. CDR3 bases: TGTGCCAGTGCCTCCCTTGGTGGAGCGGGGGATACGCAGTATTTT.

The chain is built from TRBV10-3 and TRBJ2-1, with 9 nucleotides matching TRBD1. Germline V gene sequence: CDR1 ENHRY, CDR2 SYGVKD. The length of the CDR3 is 17 residues. The J segment lost 7 bases and the V segment lost 2 bases, leaving 12 bases of the junction unmatched. The CDR3 sequence is CAISENGAQGALNEQFF. As DNA, the CDR3 is TGTGCCATCAGTGAGAACGGAGCACAGGGGGCTCTGAATGAGCAGTTCTTC.

This clone was counted only a few times. The V gene is TRBV27, the J gene TRBJ1-4, with D possibly being TRBD1 (6 bases). Germline V gene lookup returns CDR1 MNHEY and CDR2 SMNVEV (reference sequence). Trimming shortened V by 6 bases and J by 6 bases, and 14 bases separated the two germline ends. This CDR3 comprises 14 residues. CDR3 nucleotides: TGTGCCAGCAGGAAACAGGGTTGGGATGAAAAACTGTTTTTT. It translates to CASRKQGWDEKLFF.

A few counts support this clone. This sequence joins TRBV5-6 and TRBJ1-3, with D unclear. The CDR3 contains 13 residues. V lost 0 bases and J 2 bases, leaving 3 bases between the germline ends. Germline V gives CDR1 SGHDT, CDR2 YYEEEE. CDR3 protein: CASSLGAGNTIYF. The CDR3 nucleotides are TGTGCCAGCAGCTTGGGAGCTGGAAACACCATATATTTT.

The rearrangement uses TRBV7-6 and TRBJ2-2; 7 bases are a match to TRBD1. Germline V lookup: CDR1 SGHVS, CDR2 FNYEAQ. The CDR3 consists of 15 residues. Germline trimming cut 1 base from V and 9 bases from J; bases unmatched to any gene: 8. The CDR3 protein is CASSLDPQGMRELFF. CDR3 DNA: TGTGCCAGCAGCTTAGATCCACAGGGGATGCGGGAGCTGTTTTTT.